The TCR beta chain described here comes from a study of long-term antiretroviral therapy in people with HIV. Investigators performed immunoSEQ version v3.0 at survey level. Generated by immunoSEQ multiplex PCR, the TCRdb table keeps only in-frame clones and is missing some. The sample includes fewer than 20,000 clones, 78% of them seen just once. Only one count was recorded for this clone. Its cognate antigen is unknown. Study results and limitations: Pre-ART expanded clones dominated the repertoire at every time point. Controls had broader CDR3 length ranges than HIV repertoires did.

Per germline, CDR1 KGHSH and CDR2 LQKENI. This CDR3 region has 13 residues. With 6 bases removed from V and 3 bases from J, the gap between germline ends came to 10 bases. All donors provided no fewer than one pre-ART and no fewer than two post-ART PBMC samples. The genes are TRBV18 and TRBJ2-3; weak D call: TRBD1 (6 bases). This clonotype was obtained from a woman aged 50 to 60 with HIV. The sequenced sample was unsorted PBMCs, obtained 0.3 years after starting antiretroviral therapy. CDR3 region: CASSPGQTDTQYF. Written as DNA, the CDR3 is TGTGCCAGCTCCCCGGGACAAACAGATACGCAGTATTTT. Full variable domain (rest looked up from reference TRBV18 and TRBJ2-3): NAGVMQNPRHLVRRRGQEARLRCSPMKGHSHVYWYRQLPEEGLKFMVYLQKENIIDESGMPKERFSAEFPKEGPSILRIQQVVRGDSAAYFCASSPGQTDTQYFGPGTRLTVL.